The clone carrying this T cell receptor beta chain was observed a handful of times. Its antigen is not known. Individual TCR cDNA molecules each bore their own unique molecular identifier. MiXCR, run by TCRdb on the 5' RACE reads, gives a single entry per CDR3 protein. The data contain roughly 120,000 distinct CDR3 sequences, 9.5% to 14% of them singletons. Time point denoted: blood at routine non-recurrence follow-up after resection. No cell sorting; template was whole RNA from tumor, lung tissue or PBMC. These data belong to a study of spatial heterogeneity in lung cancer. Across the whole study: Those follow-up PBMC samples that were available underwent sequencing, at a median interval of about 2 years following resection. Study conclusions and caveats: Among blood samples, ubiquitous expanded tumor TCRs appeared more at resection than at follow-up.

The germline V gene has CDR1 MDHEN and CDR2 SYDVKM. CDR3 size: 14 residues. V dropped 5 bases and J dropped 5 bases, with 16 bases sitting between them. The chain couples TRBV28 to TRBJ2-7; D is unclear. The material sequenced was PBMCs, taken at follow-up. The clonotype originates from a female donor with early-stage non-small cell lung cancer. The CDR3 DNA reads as TGTGCCAGCAGTCATTACTCGCGCGGTCACGAGCAGTACGTC. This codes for CASSHYSRGHEQYV.